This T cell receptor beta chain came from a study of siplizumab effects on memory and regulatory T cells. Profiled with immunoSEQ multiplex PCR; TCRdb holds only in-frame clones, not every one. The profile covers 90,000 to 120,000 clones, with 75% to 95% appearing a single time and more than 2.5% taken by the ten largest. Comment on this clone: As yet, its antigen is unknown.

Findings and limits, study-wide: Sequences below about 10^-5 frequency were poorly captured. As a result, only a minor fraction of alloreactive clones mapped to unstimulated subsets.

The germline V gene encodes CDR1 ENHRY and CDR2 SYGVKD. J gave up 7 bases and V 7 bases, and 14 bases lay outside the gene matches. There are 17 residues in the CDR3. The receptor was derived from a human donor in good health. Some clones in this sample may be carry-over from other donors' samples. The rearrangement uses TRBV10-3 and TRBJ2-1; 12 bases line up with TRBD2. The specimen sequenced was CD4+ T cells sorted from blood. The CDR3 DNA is TGTGCCATCAAAAATCCCGGGCTAGCGGGAGGGCCTAATGAGCAGTTCTTC. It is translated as CAIKNPGLAGGPNEQFF.